This TCR beta chain came from a study of siplizumab effects on memory and regulatory T cells. Findings and caveats of the study: Both greater diversity than memory cells and a major contribution to the alloresponse seemed to characterize naive T cells. Roughly 80-95% of proliferating clones (CD4+ or CD8+) could not be assigned a naive or memory phenotype. Significantly reduced by siplizumab was the cumulative frequency of alloreactive sequences, namely those traceable to unstimulated CD4+ memory cells.

Germline CDR1 is MGHRA and CDR2 is YSYEKL. This CDR3 has 15 amino acids. Trimming removed 0 bases at V and 5 bases at J, with 13 bases between. As for this clone: Its antigen is as yet unknown.

Each sample had roughly 10^5 TCR templates assayed. Libraries were prepared by immunoSEQ multiplex PCR; TCRdb keeps only in-frame clonotypes and omits some of them. The data show 100,000 or so clones, roughly nine tenths seen once. J is TRBJ2-5 and V is TRBV4-1; possible D gene TRBD2, 5 bases. The sequence came from a human donor in good health. Material: CD4+ T cells sorted from blood. The CDR3 DNA is TGCGCCAGCAGCCAAGATCGGAGGACGATCGAGACCCAGTACTTC. Amino acid sequence: CASSQDRRTIETQYF.